These 8 T cell receptor beta chains were sequenced from one sample in a study of T cells in Graves' hyperthyroidism and ophthalmopathy. Using RNA transcripts as the source, TCR beta CDR3 regions were amplified. The HTBI primer set drove a first-round RT-PCR of the TCR CDR3. MiXCR, applied by TCRdb to the multiplex PCR reads, yields one record per CDR3 protein. The repertoire consists of around 340,000 distinct CDR3 sequences, with roughly 14% occurring once and the leading ten covering roughly 25%. Sequencing used blood. Source of these receptors: a woman between 25 and 40 years old with Graves' hyperthyroidism.

This clonotype was found a few times. The genes are TRBV7-9 and TRBJ1-3; D call uncertain. Between the trimmed V and J ends, which lost 3 bases and 0 bases, there was a span of 15 bases. CDR1 and CDR2 (germline): SEHNR, FQNEAQ (reference sequence). The CDR3 covers 17 residues. The chain's CDR3 is CASSFDGRLYSGNTIYF. DNA of the CDR3: TGTGCCAGCAGCTTCGATGGCAGACTTTACTCTGGAAACACCATATATTTT.

This clonotype was counted at least ten times. This chain links TRBV12-3 or TRBV12-4 with TRBJ1-6; D gene ambiguous. The CDR3 contains 16 residues. Trimming removed 6 bases from V and 0 bases from J, with 12 bases in between. The CDR3 DNA is TGTGCCAGCAGCCTCGGGAGCCGCTCCTATAATTCACCCCTCCACTTT. As protein: CASSLGSRSYNSPLHF.

At least ten counts were recorded for this clonotype. The rearrangement joins TRBV28 to TRBJ2-1, with D perhaps matching TRBD1 or TRBD2 (5 bases each). The germline gives CDR1 MDHEN, CDR2 SYDVKM. The CDR3 spans 16 residues. Trimming took off 3 bases at V and 7 bases at J, with 19 bases between the two ends. The CDR3 loop is CASSLFRDPPMNEQFF. CDR3 in DNA: TGTGCCAGCAGTTTGTTCCGGGACCCCCCAATGAATGAGCAGTTCTTC. The whole variable domain, filled in from reference TRBV28 and TRBJ2-1, reads DVKVTQSSRYLVKRTGEKVFLECVQDMDHENMFWYRQDPGLGLRLIYFSYDVKMKEKGDIPEGYSVSREKKERFSLILESASTNQTSMYLCASSLFRDPPMNEQFFGPGTRLTVL.

This chain joins TRBV7-2 and TRBJ1-6, with 10 bases identical to TRBD1. The germline gives CDR1 SGHTA, CDR2 FQGNSA. V trimming: 5 bases; J trimming: 11 bases; junction bases outside the gene matches: 9. The CDR3 has 15 amino acids. This chain's CDR3 is CASSRGQGVGPPLHF. The CDR3, as DNA: TGTGCCAGCAGCCGCGGACAGGGGGTCGGTCCACCCCTCCACTTT.

This clonotype showed up many times. The chain employs TRBV7-9 and TRBJ2-7; D is perhaps TRBD1 or TRBD2 (6 bases each). Trimming took off 5 bases at V and 5 bases at J, with 16 bases between the two ends. The CDR3 runs to 14 residues. Germline CDR1 reads SEHNR; CDR2 reads FQNEAQ (reference sequence). CDR3 region: CASSPAGGLDEQYF. In DNA, the CDR3 is TGTGCCAGCAGCCCCGCTGGGGGGCTGGACGAGCAGTACTTC. Looking up the rest from reference TRBV7-9 and TRBJ2-7 gives the full variable domain: DTGVSQNPRHKITKRGQNVTFRCDPISEHNRLYWYRQTLGQGPEFLTYFQNEAQLEKSRLLSDRFSAERPKGSFSTLEIQRTEQGDSAMYLCASSPAGGLDEQYFGPGTRLTVT.

This clonotype has a count of ten or more. The V gene is TRBV12-3 or TRBV12-4, the J gene TRBJ1-3; TRBD1 agrees at 8 bases. The length of the CDR3 is 18 residues. The junction had 13 bases not matched to a gene; V was cut back by 4 bases and J by 2 bases. The chain's CDR3 is CASSSWTGHLGPGNTIYF. In nucleotides, the CDR3 is TGTGCCAGCAGTTCCTGGACAGGGCATTTAGGCCCTGGAAACACCATATATTTT.

The table lists this clonotype with many counts. This chain links TRBV29-1 with TRBJ2-1; D is possibly TRBD2 (5 bases). CDR1 and CDR2 (germline): SQVTM, ANQGSEA. Trimming shortened V by 7 bases and J by 0 bases, and 19 bases separated the two germline ends. The length of the CDR3 is 16 residues. In nucleotides, the CDR3 is TGCAGCGCTTTACCCAGCGGCGACTTCTCCTACAATGAGCAGTTCTTC. Translated, it gives CSALPSGDFSYNEQFF.

The chain uses TRBV13 and TRBJ2-2, with D possibly being TRBD1 or TRBD2 (6 bases each). CDR3 length: 14 residues. Trimming took 0 bases from V and 9 from J, leaving 11 bases between them. Germline V gene data show CDR1 as PRHDT and CDR2 as FYEKMQ (reference sequence). The CDR3 is CASSLGGGFRELFF. The CDR3 DNA follows: TGTGCCAGCAGCTTAGGCGGGGGCTTTCGGGAGCTGTTTTTT.